This entry is about one TCR beta chain. Its antigen is not identified. The CDR3 extends over 15 amino acids. Germline V gene sequence: CDR1 MNHEY, CDR2 SVGAGI. The J segment lost 3 bases and the V segment lost 6 bases, leaving 5 bases of the junction unmatched. This sample is drawn from a study of T cell responses to AZD1222 COVID-19 vaccine. Turning to the study itself: Second-dose groups at about 4 or about 12 weeks were pooled. General study points: Clonal diversity was possibly underestimated, and white British individuals and females predominated among donors. Spike was spanned by vaccine-associated CD4 TCRs, which were dominant at 160-218 and 743-854. The peak T cell response came first, and repertoires were sampled only after it.

Assay: immunoSEQ multiplex PCR; the TCRdb copy retains only in-frame clones and omits some. Here the sample spans 180,000 or so clones, roughly 88% being singletons. The TCR comes from an adult in good health. Sequenced here: peripheral blood, sampled on day 0 of AZD1222 vaccination. The chain has TRBV6-5 and TRBJ1-6, with 7 positions matching TRBD1. The chain's CDR3 is CASRPGQLYNSPLHF. In DNA form, the CDR3 reads TGTGCCAGCAGACCGGGACAGCTCTATAATTCACCCCTCCACTTT.